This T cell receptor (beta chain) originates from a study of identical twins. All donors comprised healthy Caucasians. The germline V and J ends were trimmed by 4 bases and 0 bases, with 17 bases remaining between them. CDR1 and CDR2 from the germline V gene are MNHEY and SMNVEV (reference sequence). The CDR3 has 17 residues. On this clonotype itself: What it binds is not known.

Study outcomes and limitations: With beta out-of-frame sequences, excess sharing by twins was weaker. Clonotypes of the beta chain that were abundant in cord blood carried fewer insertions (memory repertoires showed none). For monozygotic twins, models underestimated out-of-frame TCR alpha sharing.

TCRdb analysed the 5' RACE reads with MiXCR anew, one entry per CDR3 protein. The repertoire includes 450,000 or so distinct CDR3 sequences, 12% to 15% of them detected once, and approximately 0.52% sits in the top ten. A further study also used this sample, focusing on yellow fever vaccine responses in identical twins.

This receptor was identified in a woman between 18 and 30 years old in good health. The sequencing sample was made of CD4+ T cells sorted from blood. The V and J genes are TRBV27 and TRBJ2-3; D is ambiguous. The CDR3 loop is CASSSTGRRWSTDTQYF. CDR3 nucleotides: TGTGCCAGCAGTTCTACGGGCCGACGCTGGAGCACAGATACGCAGTATTTT.